This TCR beta chain was sequenced in a study of CXCR3-negative and CXCR3-positive naive CD8 T cells. Findings and limits, study-wide: Whereas both naive subsets had comparably high diversity, memory CD8+ cells had much lower diversity.

Regarding this clonotype: Antigen: not known.

The CDR3 has 12 amino acids. Germline CDR1 reads SQVTM; CDR2 reads ANQGSEA. UMI-labeled 5' RACE TRB cDNA libraries were prepared from the cells. With the 5' RACE reads reprocessed, TCRdb shows one record per CDR3 protein and no DNA. Here the sample table reports around 50,000 distinct CDR3 sequences. This TCR derives from a human donor in good health. Some clones in this sample may be carry-over from other donors' samples. The sample consisted of memory CD8+ T cells from blood. V gene TRBV29-1 combines with J gene TRBJ2-1. The CDR3 loop is CSVDDSYNEQFF.